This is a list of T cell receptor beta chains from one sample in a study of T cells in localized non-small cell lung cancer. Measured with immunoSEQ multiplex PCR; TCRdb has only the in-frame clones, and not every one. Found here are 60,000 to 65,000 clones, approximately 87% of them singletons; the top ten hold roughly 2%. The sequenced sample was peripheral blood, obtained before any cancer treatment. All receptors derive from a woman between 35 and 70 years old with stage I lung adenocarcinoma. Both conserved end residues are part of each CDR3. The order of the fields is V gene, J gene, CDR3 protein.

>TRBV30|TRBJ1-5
CAWSQEGFGNQPQHF
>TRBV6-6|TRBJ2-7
CASRDLDRPYEQYF
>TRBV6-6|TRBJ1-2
CASSYGQTGVGYTF
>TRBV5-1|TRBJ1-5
CASSLGQGSHQPQHF
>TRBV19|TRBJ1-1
CASSLIPGDTEAFF
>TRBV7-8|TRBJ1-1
CASSLAPGDPNTEAFF
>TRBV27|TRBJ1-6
CASSLSRINNSPLHF
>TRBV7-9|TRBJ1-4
CASSPRTVVREKLFF
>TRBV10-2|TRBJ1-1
CASTAGHVNTEAFF
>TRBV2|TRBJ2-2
CASSEGGANTGELFF
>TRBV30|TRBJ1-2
CAWSLGFYGYTF
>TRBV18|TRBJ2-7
CASSPPGQGDSYEQYF
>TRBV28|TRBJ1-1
CASRSGAFNTEAFF
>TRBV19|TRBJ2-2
CASSIRTGQGTGELFF
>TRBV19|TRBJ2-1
CASSIAGESSYNEQFF
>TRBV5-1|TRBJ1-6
CASSYTPEYNSPLHF
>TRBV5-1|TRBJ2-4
CASSLTGLAENIQYF
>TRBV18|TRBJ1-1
CASSPQPGANTEAFF
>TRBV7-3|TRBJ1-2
CASSLNQGSLEGYTF
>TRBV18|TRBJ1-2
CASSPQNRDRGYGYTF
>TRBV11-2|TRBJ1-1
CASSLVGARGPEAFF
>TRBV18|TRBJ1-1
CASSRGGLGTEAFF